This T cell receptor (beta chain) was sequenced during a study of shared clonotypes between healthy human individuals. Naive-designated CD8 cells lacked CD45RO, were positively enriched for CCR7, and omitted terminally differentiated effector memory CD45RA+ cells. Only in-frame clones appear in the TCRdb table, and some are missing; sequencing was by immunoSEQ multiplex PCR. This sample carries around 1.9 million clones, around 93% of them seen once, and the ten largest clones take less than 2%. Germline lookup yields CDR1 SGHDT and CDR2 YYEEEE. After removal of 4 bases from V and 9 bases from J, the junction contained 12 bases not matched to a gene. This CDR3 contains 15 residues. This clone has a single count. Its antigen is as yet unknown. Study observations and caveats: Non-shared clonotypes showed lower generation probabilities than clonotypes common to all four donors.

Sequences were obtained from naive CD8+ T cells from PBMCs. The chain is built from TRBV5-6 and TRBJ2-1; 8 bases fit TRBD1. This receptor was taken from a man aged 18 to 29 in good health. Some clones in this sample may be carry-over from other donors' samples. The DNA of the CDR3 is TGTGCCAGCAGCCCCGCAGGGGGCCTGGGTGGTGAGCAGTTCTTC. This encodes CASSPAGGLGGEQFF.